This T cell receptor (beta chain) was documented in a study of blood T cell repertoires in COVID-19. Study information: Acute and convalescent COVID-19 samples came from the United States, Italy and Spain. Nucleic acid was either cDNA or gDNA, and it came from T cells, B-cell-depleted T cells, or PBMCs.

Authors' methods: Amplification with reference gene primers provided the estimates of nucleated cell counts. Using immunoSEQ multiplex PCR, the repertoire was profiled, and TCRdb retains in-frame clones only, with some absent. V, J and clone size were drawn from that table, and D and trimming were deduced from the DNA. This sample has approximately 230,000 clones, with roughly 80% found just once. Specimen: peripheral blood. The clonotype originates from a man of 80 years or more with acute or convalescent COVID-19.

Here the CDR3 reads CASSLARGLGYTF. As DNA, the CDR3 is TGTGCCAGCAGTTTAGCCAGGGGTTTGGGCTACACCTTC. V gene TRBV28 combines with J gene TRBJ1-2, with D possibly TRBD1 on 6 matching bases. This CDR3 is built from 13 residues. Trimming took off 2 bases at V and 8 bases at J, with 12 bases between the two ends. Germline V CDR1 and CDR2: MDHEN, SYDVKM.